This T cell receptor (beta chain) originates from a study of T cell repertoires in cytomegalovirus infection. Overall study context: Matching HLA type and CMV infection were both indicated by public TCR beta signatures. General study points: Dominant in the ex vivo response were TCR beta clonotypes restricted by HLA-C and specific for CMV. Identification of carriers of CMV plus the relevant HLA was performed using cumulative public TCR beta family frequency.

TCRdb reanalysed the reads using MiXCR and keeps one entry per CDR3 protein. Of about 530,000 distinct CDR3 sequences detected, around 27% appear once; the ten largest clones hold over 10%. This CDR3 region has 18 residues. Germline CDR1 and CDR2: MNHEY and SVGEGT. The junction had 15 bases not matched to a gene; V was cut back by 5 bases and J by 1 base. There are a few counts of this clonotype. What it binds is unknown. Source material: PBMCs. The TCR originated in a human donor in good health (CMV status not recorded). Some clones in this sample may be carry-over from other donors' samples. The chain uses TRBV6-2 or TRBV6-3 and TRBJ2-7; 9 nucleotides match TRBD2. CDR3 bases: TGTGCCAGCAGTGGCGACGGGACTAGCTTCCCAGGTTCCTACGAGCAGTACTTC. This translates into CASSGDGTSFPGSYEQYF.